This TCR beta chain was sequenced during a study of tumor-infiltrating lymphocytes in localized non-small cell lung cancer. Overall study context: The cohort mixed smokers and never-smokers, several histologies, and some post-neoadjuvant-chemotherapy samples.

Generated by immunoSEQ multiplex PCR, the TCRdb table keeps only in-frame clones and is missing some. The table includes roughly 24,000 clones, 50% to 80% detected once. Trimming shortened V by 0 bases and J by 8 bases, and 12 bases separated the two germline ends. The CDR3 contains 14 residues. Germline V CDR1 and CDR2: SGHRS, YFSETQ. The sequence was collected from a human donor with non-small cell lung cancer. This chain connects TRBV5-1 to TRBJ2-1; unclear D gene. The sequenced sample was lung tumor tissue. The CDR3 DNA reads as TGCGCCAGCAGCTTGGATGAGTCCCGGGATGAGCAGTTCTTC. It codes for CASSLDESRDEQFF.